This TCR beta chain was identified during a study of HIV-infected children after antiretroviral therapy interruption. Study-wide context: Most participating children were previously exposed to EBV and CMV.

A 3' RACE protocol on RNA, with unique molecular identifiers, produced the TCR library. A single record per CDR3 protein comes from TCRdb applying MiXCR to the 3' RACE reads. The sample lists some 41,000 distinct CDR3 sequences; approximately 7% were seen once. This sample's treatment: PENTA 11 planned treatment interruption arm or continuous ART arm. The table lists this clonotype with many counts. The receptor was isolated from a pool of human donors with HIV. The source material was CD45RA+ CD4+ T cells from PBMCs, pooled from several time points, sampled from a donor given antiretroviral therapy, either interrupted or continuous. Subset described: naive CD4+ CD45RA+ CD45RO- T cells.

The CDR3 here is CASSRYPKTSGVSYEQYF. The CDR3 nucleotides read TGTGCCAGCAGTCGATACCCGAAGACTAGCGGGGTCTCCTACGAGCAGTACTTC. The rearrangement joins TRBV5-6 to TRBJ2-7, with 11 nucleotides matching TRBD2. The germline V gene encodes CDR1 SGHDT and CDR2 YYEEEE. The CDR3 has 18 residues. V trimming: 5 bases; J trimming: 0 bases; junction bases outside the gene matches: 13.